This T cell receptor beta chain was observed in a study of blood T cell repertoires in COVID-19. Study-level information: Material from acute and convalescent COVID-19 was sourced from the United States, Italy and Spain. T cells, B-cell-depleted T cells, or PBMCs supplied cDNA or gDNA.

From germline, CDR1 is KGHSH and CDR2 LQKENI. V was shortened by 6 bases and J by 3 bases, with 12 bases between the two germline ends. The CDR3 length is 13 residues. Study processing details: By means of reference gene primer amplification, nucleated cell counts were estimated. Clones were read by immunoSEQ multiplex PCR, and TCRdb kept only the in-frame ones, dropping some. V and J calls and clone size are given by that table; D and trimming were obtained from the DNA. The table records some 230,000 clones, just over 85% of them present only once. The source of this sequence is a young man who had recovered from COVID-19. The genes are TRBV18 and TRBJ2-7, with D unclear. Sequencing was carried out using peripheral blood. The CDR3 reads CASSIIDNYEQYF. DNA for the CDR3: TGTGCCAGCTCTATTATAGACAACTACGAGCAGTACTTC.